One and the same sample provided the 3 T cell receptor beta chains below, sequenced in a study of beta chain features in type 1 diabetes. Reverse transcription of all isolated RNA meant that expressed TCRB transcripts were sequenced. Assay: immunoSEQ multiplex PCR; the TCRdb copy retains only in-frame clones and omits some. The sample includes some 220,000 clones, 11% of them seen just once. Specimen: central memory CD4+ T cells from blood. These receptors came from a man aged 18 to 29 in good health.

CDR3 region: CASSESGREQYF. In DNA form, the CDR3 reads TGTGCCAGCAGTGAATCTGGGCGCGAGCAGTACTTC. This chain links TRBV2 with TRBJ2-7; D remains unclear. Looked up from germline, CDR1 is SNHLY and CDR2 is FYNNEI. The CDR3 spans 12 residues. Trimming took off 2 bases at V and 6 bases at J, with 8 bases between the two ends. The full variable domain, its missing parts supplied by reference TRBV2 and TRBJ2-7, is EPEVTQTPSHQVTQMGQEVILRCVPISNHLYFYWYRQILGQKVEFLVSFYNNEISEKSEIFDDQFSVERPDGSNFTLKIRSTKLEDSAMYFCASSESGREQYFGPGTRLTVT.

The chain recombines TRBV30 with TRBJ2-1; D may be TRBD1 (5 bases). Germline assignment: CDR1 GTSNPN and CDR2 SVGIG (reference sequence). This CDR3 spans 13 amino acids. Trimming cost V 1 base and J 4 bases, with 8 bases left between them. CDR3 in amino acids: CAWSADIYNEQFF. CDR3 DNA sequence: TGTGCCTGGAGTGCGGACATTTACAATGAGCAGTTCTTC.

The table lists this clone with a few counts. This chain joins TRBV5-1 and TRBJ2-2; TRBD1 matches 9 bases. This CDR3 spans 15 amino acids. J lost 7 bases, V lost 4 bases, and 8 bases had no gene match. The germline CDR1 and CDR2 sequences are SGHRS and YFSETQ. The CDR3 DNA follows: TGCGCCAGCAGCCTCGGGACAGGGTTCAGCGGGGAGCTGTTTTTT. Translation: CASSLGTGFSGELFF.